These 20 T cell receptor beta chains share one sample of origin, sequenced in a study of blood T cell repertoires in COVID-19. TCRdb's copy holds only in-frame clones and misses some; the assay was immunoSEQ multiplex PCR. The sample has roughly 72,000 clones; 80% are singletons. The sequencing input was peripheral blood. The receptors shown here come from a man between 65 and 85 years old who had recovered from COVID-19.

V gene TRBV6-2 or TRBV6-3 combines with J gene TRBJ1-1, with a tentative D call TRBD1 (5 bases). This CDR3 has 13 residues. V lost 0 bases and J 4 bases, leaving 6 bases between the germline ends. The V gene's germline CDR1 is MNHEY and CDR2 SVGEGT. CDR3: CASSYSGGTEAFF. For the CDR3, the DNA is TGTGCCAGCAGTTACTCGGGGGGCACTGAAGCTTTCTTT.

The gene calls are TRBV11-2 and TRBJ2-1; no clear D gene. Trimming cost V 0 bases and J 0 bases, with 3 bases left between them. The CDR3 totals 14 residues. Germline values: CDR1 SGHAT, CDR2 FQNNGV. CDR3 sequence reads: CASSLDSSYNEQFF. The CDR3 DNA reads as TGTGCCAGCAGCTTAGATAGCTCCTACAATGAGCAGTTCTTC. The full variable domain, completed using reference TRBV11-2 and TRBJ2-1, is EAGVAQSPRYKIIEKRQSVAFWCNPISGHATLYWYQQILGQGPKLLIQFQNNGVVDDSQLPKDRFSAERLKGVDSTLKIQPAKLEDSAVYLCASSLDSSYNEQFFGPGTRLTVL.

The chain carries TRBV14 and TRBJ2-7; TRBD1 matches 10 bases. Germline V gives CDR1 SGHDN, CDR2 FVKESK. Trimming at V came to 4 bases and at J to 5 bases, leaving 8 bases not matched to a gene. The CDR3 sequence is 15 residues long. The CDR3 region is CASSLPGTGANEQYF. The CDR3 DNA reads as TGTGCCAGCAGCCTCCCCGGGACAGGGGCCAACGAGCAGTACTTC.

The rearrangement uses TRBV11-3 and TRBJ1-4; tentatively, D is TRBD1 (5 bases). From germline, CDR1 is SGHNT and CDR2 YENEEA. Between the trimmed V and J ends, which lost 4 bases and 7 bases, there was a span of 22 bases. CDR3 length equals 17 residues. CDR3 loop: CASSSGGLAGIREKLFF. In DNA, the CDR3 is TGTGCCAGCAGCTCTGGAGGGTTGGCAGGGATACGTGAAAAACTGTTTTTT.

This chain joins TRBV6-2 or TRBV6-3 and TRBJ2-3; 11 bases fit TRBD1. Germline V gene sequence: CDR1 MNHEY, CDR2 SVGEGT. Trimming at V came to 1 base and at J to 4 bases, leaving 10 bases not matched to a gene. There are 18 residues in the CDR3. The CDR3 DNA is TGTGCCAGCAGTTACTTCGTCGGGACAGGGGGTTTAGCAGATACGCAGTATTTT. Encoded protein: CASSYFVGTGGLADTQYF.

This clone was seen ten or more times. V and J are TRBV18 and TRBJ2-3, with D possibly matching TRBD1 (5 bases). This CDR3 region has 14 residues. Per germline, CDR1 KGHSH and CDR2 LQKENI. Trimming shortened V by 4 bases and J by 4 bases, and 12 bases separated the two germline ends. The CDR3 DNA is TGTGCCAGCTCACAGGGGATTGGAGCAGATACGCAGTATTTT. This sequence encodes CASSQGIGADTQYF.

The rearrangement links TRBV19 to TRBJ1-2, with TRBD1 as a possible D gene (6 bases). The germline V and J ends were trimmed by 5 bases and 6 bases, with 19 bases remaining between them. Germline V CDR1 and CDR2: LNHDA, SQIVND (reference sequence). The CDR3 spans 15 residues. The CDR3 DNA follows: TGTGCCAGTAGTTCTCAACTCAGGGGTCTGAATGGCTACACCTTC. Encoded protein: CASSSQLRGLNGYTF.

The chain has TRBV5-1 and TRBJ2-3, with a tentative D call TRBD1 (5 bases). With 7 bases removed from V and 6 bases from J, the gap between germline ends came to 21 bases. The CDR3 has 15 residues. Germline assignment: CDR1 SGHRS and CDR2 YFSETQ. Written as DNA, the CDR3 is TGCGCCAGCCGAATTCGTGGACAAAGTTGGGATACGCAGTATTTT. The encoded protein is CASRIRGQSWDTQYF. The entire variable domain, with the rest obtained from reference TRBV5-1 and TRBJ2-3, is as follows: KAGVTQTPRYLIKTRGQQVTLSCSPISGHRSVSWYQQTPGQGLQFLFEYFSETQRNKGNFPGRFSGRQFSNSRSEMNVSTLELGDSALYLCASRIRGQSWDTQYFGPGTRLTVL.

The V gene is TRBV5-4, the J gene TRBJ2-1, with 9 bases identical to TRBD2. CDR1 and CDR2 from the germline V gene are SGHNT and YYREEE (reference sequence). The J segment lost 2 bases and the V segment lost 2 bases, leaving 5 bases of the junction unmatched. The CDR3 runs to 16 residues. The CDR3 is CASSFPAGGPYNEQFF. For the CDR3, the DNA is TGTGCCAGCAGCTTCCCAGCGGGGGGACCCTACAATGAGCAGTTCTTC.

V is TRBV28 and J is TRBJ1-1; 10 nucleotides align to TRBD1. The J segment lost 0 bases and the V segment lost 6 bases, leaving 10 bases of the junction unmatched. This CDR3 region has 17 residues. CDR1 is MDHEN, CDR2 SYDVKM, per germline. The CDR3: CASSRGDRGGVNTEAFF. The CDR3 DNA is TGTGCCAGCAGCCGGGGGGACAGGGGTGGGGTGAACACTGAAGCTTTCTTT.

The CDR3, as DNA: TGTGCCAGCAGCGTAAGGACAGGGAACACCGGGGAGCTGTTTTTT. Translation gives CASSVRTGNTGELFF. This sequence joins TRBV7-2 and TRBJ2-2; 7 nucleotides line up with TRBD1. Germline trimming cut 5 bases from V and 1 base from J; bases unmatched to any gene: 4. Germline V gene sequence: CDR1 SGHTA, CDR2 FQGNSA. The CDR3 extends over 15 amino acids.

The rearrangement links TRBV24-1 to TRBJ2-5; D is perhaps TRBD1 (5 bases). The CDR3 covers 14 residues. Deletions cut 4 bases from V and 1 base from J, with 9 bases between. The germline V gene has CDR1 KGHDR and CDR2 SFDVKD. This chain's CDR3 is CATSDQTVQETQYF. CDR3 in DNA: TGTGCCACCAGTGACCAGACAGTCCAAGAGACCCAGTACTTC.

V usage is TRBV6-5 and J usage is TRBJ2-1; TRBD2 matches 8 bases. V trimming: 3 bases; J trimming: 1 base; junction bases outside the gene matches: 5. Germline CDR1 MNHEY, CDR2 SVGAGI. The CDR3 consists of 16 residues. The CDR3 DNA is TGTGCCAGCAGTTATGGCCTAGCGGGTTCCTACAATGAGCAGTTCTTC. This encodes CASSYGLAGSYNEQFF.

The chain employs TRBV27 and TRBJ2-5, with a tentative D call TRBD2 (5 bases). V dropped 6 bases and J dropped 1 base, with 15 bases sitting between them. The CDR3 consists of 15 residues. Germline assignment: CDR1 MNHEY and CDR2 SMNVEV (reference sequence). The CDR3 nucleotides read TGTGCCAGCAGACTAGTTTTAGGTCCCCAAGAGACCCAGTACTTC. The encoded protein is CASRLVLGPQETQYF.

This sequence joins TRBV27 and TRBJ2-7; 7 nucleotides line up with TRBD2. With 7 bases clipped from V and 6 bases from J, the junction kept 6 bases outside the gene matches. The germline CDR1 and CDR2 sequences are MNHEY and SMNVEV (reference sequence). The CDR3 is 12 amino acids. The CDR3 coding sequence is TGTGCCAGCATGACCGGCGGGAGCGAGCAGTACTTC. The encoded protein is CASMTGGSEQYF.

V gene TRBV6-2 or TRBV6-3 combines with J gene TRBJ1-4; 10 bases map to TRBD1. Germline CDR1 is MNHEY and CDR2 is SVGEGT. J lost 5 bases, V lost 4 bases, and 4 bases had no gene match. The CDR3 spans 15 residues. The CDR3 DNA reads TGTGCCAGCAGTTCCCCGGGACAGGGGAATGAAAAACTGTTTTTT. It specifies CASSSPGQGNEKLFF.

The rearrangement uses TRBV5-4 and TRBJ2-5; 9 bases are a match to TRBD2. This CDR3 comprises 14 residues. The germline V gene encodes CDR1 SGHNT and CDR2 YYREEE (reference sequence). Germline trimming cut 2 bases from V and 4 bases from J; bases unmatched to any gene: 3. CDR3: CASSFSGSAETQYF. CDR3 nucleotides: TGTGCCAGCAGCTTTAGCGGGAGTGCAGAGACCCAGTACTTC.

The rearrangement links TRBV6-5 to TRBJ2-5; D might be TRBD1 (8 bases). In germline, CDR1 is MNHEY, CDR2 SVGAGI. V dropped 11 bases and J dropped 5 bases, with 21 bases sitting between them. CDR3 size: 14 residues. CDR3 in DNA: TGTGCCGGGGGAGCGGGACAGGTGTCGGAGACCCAGTACTTC. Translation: CAGGAGQVSETQYF.

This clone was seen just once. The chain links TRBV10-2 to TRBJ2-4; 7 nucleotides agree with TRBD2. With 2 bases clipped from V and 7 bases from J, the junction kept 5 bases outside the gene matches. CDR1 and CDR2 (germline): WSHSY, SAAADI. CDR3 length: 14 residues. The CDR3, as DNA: TGCGCCAGCAGTGAGCCGGGAGGCGTCAACATTCAGTACTTC. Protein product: CASSEPGGVNIQYF.

The CDR3 sequence is CAISWEITDTQYF. CDR3 in DNA: TGTGCCATCAGTTGGGAGATCACAGATACGCAGTATTTT. The chain has TRBV10-3 and TRBJ2-3; possibly TRBD2 for D (5 bases). V lost 5 bases and J lost 2, with 8 bases in between. Per the germline V gene, CDR1 is ENHRY and CDR2 is SYGVKD. The CDR3 is 13 residues long.